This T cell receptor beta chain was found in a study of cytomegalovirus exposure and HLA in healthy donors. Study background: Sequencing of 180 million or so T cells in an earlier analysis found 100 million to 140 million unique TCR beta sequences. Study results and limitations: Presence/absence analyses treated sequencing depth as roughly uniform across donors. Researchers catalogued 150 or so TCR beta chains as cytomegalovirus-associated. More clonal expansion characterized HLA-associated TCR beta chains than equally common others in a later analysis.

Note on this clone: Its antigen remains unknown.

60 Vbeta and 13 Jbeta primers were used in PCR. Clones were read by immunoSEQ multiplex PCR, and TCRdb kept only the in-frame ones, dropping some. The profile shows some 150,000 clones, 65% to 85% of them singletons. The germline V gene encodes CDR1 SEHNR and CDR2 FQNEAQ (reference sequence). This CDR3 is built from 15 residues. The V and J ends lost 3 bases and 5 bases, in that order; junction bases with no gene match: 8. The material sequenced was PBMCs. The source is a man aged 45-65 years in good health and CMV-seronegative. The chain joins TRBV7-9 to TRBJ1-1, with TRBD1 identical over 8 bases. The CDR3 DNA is TGTGCCAGCAGCTTTGCAGGGGGCGCAAATACTGAAGCTTTCTTT. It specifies CASSFAGGANTEAFF.